The 21 T cell receptor beta chains in this list originate from one sample, sequenced in a study of T cell clones after liver transplantation. Sequencing was performed with immunoSEQ multiplex PCR; in TCRdb, only in-frame clones are kept and a portion is missing. The sample lists under 85,000 clones; roughly 80% were seen once. Source: CD4+ T cells from blood, taken 12 months after liver transplant. The receptors derive from a human patient who received a liver transplant. Some T cells may originate from the graft donor.

The rearrangement joins TRBV2 to TRBJ1-2, with D unresolved. Trimming removed 2 bases from V and 5 bases from J, with 6 bases in between. Germline CDR1 is SNHLY and CDR2 is FYNNEI. The CDR3 is 12 amino acids. DNA of the CDR3: TGTGCCAGCAGTGAAATGGGGTATGGCTACACCTTC. It translates to CASSEMGYGYTF. Variable domain in full (rest from reference TRBV2 and TRBJ1-2): EPEVTQTPSHQVTQMGQEVILRCVPISNHLYFYWYRQILGQKVEFLVSFYNNEISEKSEIFDDQFSVERPDGSNFTLKIRSTKLEDSAMYFCASSEMGYGYTFGSGTRLTVV.

In regard to this clone: Distinct nucleotide sequences in the sample also encode this CDR3. V and J are TRBV18 and TRBJ1-2; possible D gene TRBD1, 6 bases. Germline CDR1 is KGHSH and CDR2 is LQKENI. Between the trimmed V and J ends, which lost 3 bases and 2 bases, there was a span of 7 bases. The CDR3 has 13 residues. The CDR3 spells CASSPGQNYGYTF. As DNA, the CDR3 is TGTGCCAGCTCACCGGGACAAAACTATGGCTACACCTTC.

Of note for this clone: The junction shows a germline mismatch at one end, possibly a read error. The rearrangement links TRBV10-1 to TRBJ2-1, with 11 bases fitting TRBD1. Germline assignment: CDR1 WNHNN and CDR2 SYGVQD (reference sequence). The CDR3 totals 12 residues. The DNA for the CDR3 is TGCGCCAGCAGTCGGGACAGGGGGGTCAGGATCTTC. Protein product: CASSRDRGVRIF.

The genes are TRBV5-1 and TRBJ2-3; D is uncertain. Between the trimmed V and J ends, which lost 4 bases and 1 base, there was a span of 13 bases. CDR1 and CDR2 (germline): SGHRS, YFSETQ. The CDR3 extends over 15 amino acids. The CDR3 here is CASSLMARGTDTQYF. The DNA of the CDR3 is TGCGCCAGCAGCCTGATGGCAAGGGGCACAGATACGCAGTATTTT.

As concerns this clone: Other nucleotide sequences in the sample specify the same CDR3. This chain connects TRBV2 to TRBJ1-1; D is possibly TRBD1 (5 bases). Germline loops: CDR1 SNHLY, CDR2 FYNNEI. V was pared by 5 bases and J by 1 base, with 8 bases between. The CDR3 runs 13 residues. CDR3 protein: CASSTQGNTEAFF. As DNA, the CDR3 is TGTGCCAGCAGTACGCAGGGGAACACTGAAGCTTTCTTT.

V gene TRBV18 combines with J gene TRBJ1-1, with TRBD1 identical over 8 bases. CDR3 length equals 17 residues. V dropped 2 bases and J dropped 3; count of bases not matched to a gene: 11. CDR1 and CDR2 (germline): KGHSH, LQKENI. The CDR3 loop is CASSPRTGIRVDTEAFF. The CDR3 DNA follows: TGTGCCAGCTCACCAAGGACAGGGATACGGGTGGACACTGAAGCTTTCTTT.

This rearrangement joins TRBV19 to TRBJ2-7, with D tentatively TRBD2 (6 bases). Germline lookup yields CDR1 LNHDA and CDR2 SQIVND (reference sequence). The ends were cut back, 5 bases at V and 4 bases at J, with 15 bases in the middle. CDR3 length: 14 amino acids. CDR3 sequence: CASSEASGGYEQYF. CDR3 DNA sequence: TGTGCCAGTAGTGAGGCGTCCGGAGGGTACGAGCAGTACTTC. Drawing the rest from reference TRBV19 and TRBJ2-7, the complete variable domain is DGGITQSPKYLFRKEGQNVTLSCEQNLNHDAMYWYRQDPGQGLRLIYYSQIVNDFQKGDIAEGYSVSREKKESFPLTVTSAQKNPTAFYLCASSEASGGYEQYFGPGTRLTVT.

This rearrangement joins TRBV7-9 to TRBJ2-1; TRBD1 agrees at 7 bases. After removal of 6 bases from V and 8 bases from J, the junction contained 4 bases not matched to a gene. CDR1 is SEHNR, CDR2 FQNEAQ, per germline (reference sequence). The CDR3 runs to 12 residues. The CDR3, as DNA: TGTGCCAGCAGTCATACAGGGGATGAGCAGTTCTTC. Translating gives CASSHTGDEQFF. The full variable domain, in which reference TRBV7-9 and TRBJ2-1 provide the parts outside the CDR3, is DTGVSQNPRHKITKRGQNVTFRCDPISEHNRLYWYRQTLGQGPEFLTYFQNEAQLEKSRLLSDRFSAERPKGSFSTLEIQRTEQGDSAMYLCASSHTGDEQFFGPGTRLTVL.

V and J are TRBV9 and TRBJ2-2; 13 nucleotides match TRBD2. The CDR3 runs to 17 residues. Germline V gives CDR1 SGDLS, CDR2 YYNGEE. The V and J ends lost 0 bases and 7 bases, in that order; junction bases with no gene match: 6. The CDR3 bases are TGTGCCAGCAGCGTAGCGACTAGCGGGAGGTCTAACGGGGAGCTGTTTTTT. It specifies CASSVATSGRSNGELFF. Full variable domain (rest looked up from reference TRBV9 and TRBJ2-2): DSGVTQTPKHLITATGQRVTLRCSPRSGDLSVYWYQQSLDQGLQFLIQYYNGEERAKGNILERFSAQQFPDLHSELNLSSLELGDSALYFCASSVATSGRSNGELFFGEGSRLTVL.

In DNA form, the CDR3 reads TGTGCCAGCAGTTCTGAGTCACCAACAGATACGCAGTATTTT. It encodes CASSSESPTDTQYF. This chain uses TRBV6-5 with TRBJ2-3; D is undetermined. Germline CDR1 MNHEY, CDR2 SVGAGI. CDR3 size: 14 residues. The V gene lost 4 bases and the J gene lost 3 bases, with 11 bases spanning the gap.

The CDR3 DNA reads TGCGCCAGCAGCTTCACAGGAAAGGCTAATGAAAAACTGTTTTTT. It translates to CASSFTGKANEKLFF. The chain links TRBV5-1 to TRBJ1-4; TRBD1 might be the D (5 bases). Trimming cost V 2 bases and J 3 bases, with 11 bases left between them. This CDR3 spans 15 amino acids. Germline lookup yields CDR1 SGHRS and CDR2 YFSETQ.

This clone was detected a few times. V gene TRBV6-6 combines with J gene TRBJ2-7; D unresolved. V gave up 6 bases and J gave up 2 bases, with 11 bases separating them. There are 13 residues in the CDR3. Germline V lookup: CDR1 MNHNY, CDR2 SVGAGI (reference sequence). CDR3: CASRDGTPYEQYF. The CDR3 DNA sequence: TGTGCCAGCAGGGACGGAACTCCCTACGAGCAGTACTTC.

This clone has just a few counts. The rearrangement uses TRBV18 and TRBJ2-6; 9 bases match TRBD1. CDR3 size: 18 residues. V was clipped by 1 base and J by 2 bases; unmatched bases: 6. Germline V lookup: CDR1 KGHSH, CDR2 LQKENI. Written as DNA, the CDR3 is TGTGCCAGCTCACCACGAACAGGGGGCGCGACTGGGGCCAACGTCCTGACTTTC. It translates to CASSPRTGGATGANVLTF.

The chain couples TRBV18 to TRBJ1-2; D may be TRBD1 (5 bases). This CDR3 has 14 amino acids. Trimming cost V 2 bases and J 2 bases, with 9 bases left between them. Germline CDR1 KGHSH, CDR2 LQKENI. The CDR3 loop is CASSPSKGNYGYTF. CDR3 in DNA: TGTGCCAGCTCACCATCGAAGGGGAACTATGGCTACACCTTC.

The chain carries TRBV5-8 and TRBJ1-1; possible D gene TRBD1, 5 bases. The CDR3 is made up of 16 amino acids. CDR1 and CDR2 from the germline V gene are SGHTS and YDEGEE. The V end lost 1 base, the J end lost 0 bases, and 13 bases lay between the germline ends. In DNA, the CDR3 is TGTGCCAGCAGCTTGCAGAGGGGAATCCTGAACACTGAAGCTTTCTTT. Amino acids: CASSLQRGILNTEAFF.

V usage is TRBV11-1 and J usage is TRBJ2-1; no clear D gene. Germline V CDR1 and CDR2: SGHAT, FQDESV (reference sequence). CDR3 length equals 14 residues. Trimming took 1 base from V and 6 from J, leaving 10 bases between them. This CDR3 is CASSLEWKGNEQFF. CDR3 nucleotide sequence: TGTGCCAGCAGCTTAGAGTGGAAGGGCAATGAGCAGTTCTTC.

The gene calls are TRBV2 and TRBJ1-1; D is unresolved. V was shortened by 6 bases and J by 0 bases, with 5 bases between the two germline ends. The CDR3 runs to 12 residues. The germline CDR1 and CDR2 sequences are SNHLY and FYNNEI. The DNA for the CDR3 is TGTGCCAGCAGGGTAATGAACACTGAAGCTTTCTTT. This gives the protein CASRVMNTEAFF.

The V gene is TRBV27, the J gene TRBJ2-5; no clear D gene. V dropped 8 bases and J dropped 5 bases, with 21 bases sitting between them. CDR1 MNHEY and CDR2 SMNVEV come from the germline V gene (reference sequence). The CDR3 is 15 amino acids. This chain's CDR3 is CASRATGSPPETQYF. For the CDR3, the DNA is TGTGCCAGCCGTGCCACCGGATCCCCACCCGAGACCCAGTACTTC.

This chain connects TRBV28 to TRBJ2-7, with TRBD1 matching 8 bases. CDR3 size: 11 residues. Germline CDR1 is MDHEN and CDR2 is SYDVKM. V lost 4 bases and J lost 11; bases outside the gene matches: 4. In nucleotides, the CDR3 is TGTGCCAGCAGTTATCAGGGACAGGAGTACTTC. This sequence encodes CASSYQGQEYF.

This clone was observed once. CDR3 nucleotide sequence: TGTGCCAGCAGCTTTCGGACTAGCGGGAGGACCTACGAGCAGTACTTC. It codes for CASSFRTSGRTYEQYF. The gene calls are TRBV7-8 and TRBJ2-7; 14 bases map to TRBD2. The CDR3 extends over 16 amino acids. With V trimmed by 3 bases and J by 2 bases, 3 bases remained unmatched. Germline-derived CDR1 and CDR2 are SGHVS and FQNEAQ.

The chain joins TRBV5-4 to TRBJ2-1; 7 positions match TRBD1. Germline CDR1 reads SGHNT; CDR2 reads YYREEE (reference sequence). The length of the CDR3 is 18 residues. Trimming removed 4 bases from V and 6 bases from J; junction bases left unmatched: 19. CDR3 sequence: CASSPLLSTGEKANEQFF. CDR3 DNA: TGTGCCAGCAGCCCACTACTCTCTACAGGGGAAAAGGCCAATGAGCAGTTCTTC.